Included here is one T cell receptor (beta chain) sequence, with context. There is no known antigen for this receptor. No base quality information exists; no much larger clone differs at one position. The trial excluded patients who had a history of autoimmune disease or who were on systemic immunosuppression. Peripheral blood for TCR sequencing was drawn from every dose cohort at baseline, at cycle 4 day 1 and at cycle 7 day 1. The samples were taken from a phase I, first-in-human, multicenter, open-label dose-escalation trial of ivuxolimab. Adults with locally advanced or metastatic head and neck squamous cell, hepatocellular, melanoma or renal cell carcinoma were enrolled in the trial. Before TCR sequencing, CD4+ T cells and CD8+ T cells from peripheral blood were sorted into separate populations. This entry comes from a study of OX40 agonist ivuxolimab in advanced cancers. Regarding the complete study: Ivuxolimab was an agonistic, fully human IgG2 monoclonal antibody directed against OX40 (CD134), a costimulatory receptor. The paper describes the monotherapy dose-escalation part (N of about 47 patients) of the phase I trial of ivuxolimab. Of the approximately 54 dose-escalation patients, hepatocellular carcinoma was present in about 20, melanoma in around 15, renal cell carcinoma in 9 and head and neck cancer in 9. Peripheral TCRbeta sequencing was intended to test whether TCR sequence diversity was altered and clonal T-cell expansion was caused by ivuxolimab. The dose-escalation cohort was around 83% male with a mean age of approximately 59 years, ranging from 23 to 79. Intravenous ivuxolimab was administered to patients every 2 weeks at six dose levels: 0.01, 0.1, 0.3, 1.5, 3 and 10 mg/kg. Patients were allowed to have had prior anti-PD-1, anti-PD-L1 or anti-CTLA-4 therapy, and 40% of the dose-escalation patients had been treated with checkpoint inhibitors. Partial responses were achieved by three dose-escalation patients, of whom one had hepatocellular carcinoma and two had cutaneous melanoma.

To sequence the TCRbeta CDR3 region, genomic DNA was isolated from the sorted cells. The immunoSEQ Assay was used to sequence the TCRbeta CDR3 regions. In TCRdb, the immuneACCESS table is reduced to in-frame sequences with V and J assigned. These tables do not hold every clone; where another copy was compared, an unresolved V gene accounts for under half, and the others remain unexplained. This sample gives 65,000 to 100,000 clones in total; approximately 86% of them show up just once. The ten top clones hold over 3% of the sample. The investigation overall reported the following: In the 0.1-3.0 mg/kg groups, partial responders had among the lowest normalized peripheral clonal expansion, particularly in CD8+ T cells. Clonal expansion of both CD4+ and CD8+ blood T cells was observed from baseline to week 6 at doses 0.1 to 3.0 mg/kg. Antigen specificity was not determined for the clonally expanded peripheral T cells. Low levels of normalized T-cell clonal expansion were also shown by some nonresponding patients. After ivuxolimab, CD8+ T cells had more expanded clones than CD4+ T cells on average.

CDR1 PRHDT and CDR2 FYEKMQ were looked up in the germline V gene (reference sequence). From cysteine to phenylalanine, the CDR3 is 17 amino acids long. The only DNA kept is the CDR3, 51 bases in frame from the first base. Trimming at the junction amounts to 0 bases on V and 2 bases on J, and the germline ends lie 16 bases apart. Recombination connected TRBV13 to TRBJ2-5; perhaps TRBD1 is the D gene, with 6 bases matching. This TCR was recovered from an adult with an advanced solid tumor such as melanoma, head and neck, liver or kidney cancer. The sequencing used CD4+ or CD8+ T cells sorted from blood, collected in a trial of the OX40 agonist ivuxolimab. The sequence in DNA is TGTGCCAGCAGCTTAGGCCTAATGGGACACGAACAAGAGACCCAGTACTTC. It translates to CASSLGLMGHEQETQYF.